This TCR beta chain was observed in a study of CD8+ T cells in alopecia areata. Study summary: Patients remained on tofacitinib for 6 to 18 months and then went 6 months without it.

A word on this clone: Its target is unknown.

Trimming removed 6 bases from V and 1 base from J, with 12 bases in between. CDR1 and CDR2 from the germline V gene are SNHLY and FYNNEI. The CDR3 has 14 residues. Treatment denoted: oral pan-JAK inhibitor, 5-10 mg twice daily. Specimens obtained from alopecia areata patients comprised lesional scalp punch biopsies and peripheral blood. From PBMCs, CD4+ and CD8+ T cells were sorted. Study findings and constraints: Scalp clonality, together with expanded CD8+ clones among the top 100, fell significantly with tofacitinib.

Sequencing templates came from extracted RNA that was reverse transcribed into cDNA. Some clones are missing from TCRdb's copy, which holds only in-frame ones; the method was immunoSEQ multiplex PCR. The table lists some 190,000 clones, approximately 50% of them singletons, with around 10% in the top ten. The sequencing used CD8+ T cells sorted from blood, collected around week 54, from a patient treated with tofacitinib. The chain combines TRBV2 with TRBJ1-1; D might be TRBD1 (5 bases). This sequence originates from a human donor with alopecia areata. Here the CDR3 DNA reads TGTGCCAGCAGGGAAATCAGGGAGAACACTGAAGCTTTCTTT. Encoded protein: CASREIRENTEAFF.